A selection of T cell receptor beta chains follows, all from one sample in a study of blood T cell repertoires in COVID-19. Some clones are missing from TCRdb's copy, which holds only in-frame ones; the method was immunoSEQ multiplex PCR. The data hold about 270,000 clones, with about nine tenths observed a single time. The material sequenced was PBMCs or T cells enriched from blood (not recorded which). The source of these receptors is a woman aged 25-40 years with acute COVID-19. Each CDR3 is given with its conserved first and last residue. Fields, in order: clone size, D gene, V gene, J gene, CDR3 DNA, CDR3 protein. A D gene is named only where the DNA matches it firmly. Size tells how often a clone was seen (once, few, many) or the class of an expanded clone, and some rows leave it out.

size: -
D: TRBD2
V: TRBV19
J: TRBJ2-1
DNA: TGTGCCAGTAGTTCCCTAGCCGGGACTAGCGGGGGAAATGAGCAGTTCTTC
CDR3: CASSSLAGTSGGNEQFF

size: -
D: -
V: TRBV5-1
J: TRBJ1-1
DNA: TGCGCCAGCAGCTTGCCCGAGACAGAAAACACTGAAGCTTTCTTT
CDR3: CASSLPETENTEAFF

size: -
D: -
V: TRBV6-2/TRBV6-3
J: TRBJ1-6
DNA: TGTGCCAGCAGTTACCCTTCTTCACCCCTCCACTTT
CDR3: CASSYPSSPLHF

size: once
D: TRBD1
V: TRBV12-5
J: TRBJ2-7
DNA: TGTGCTAGTGCCTCCGGGGACAGGGTGCACGAGCAGTACTTC
CDR3: CASASGDRVHEQYF

size: once
D: -
V: TRBV5-1
J: TRBJ2-7
DNA: TGCGCCAGCAGCTTGGCGGGGGACGCAAAAAGGCCCTACGAGCAGTACTTC
CDR3: CASSLAGDAKRPYEQYF

size: -
D: -
V: TRBV27
J: TRBJ2-3
DNA: TGTGCCAGCAGTTTACGGCGGGCCGATGGGGTAGATACGCAGTATTTT
CDR3: CASSLRRADGVDTQYF

size: -
D: -
V: TRBV2
J: TRBJ1-4
DNA: TGTGCCAGCAGTGAAGAAGGGCAGGGAGGTGAAAAACTGTTTTTT
CDR3: CASSEEGQGGEKLFF

size: once
D: -
V: TRBV20-1
J: TRBJ2-7
DNA: TGCAGTGATCGGGGTTTCGACGAGCAGTACTTC
CDR3: CSDRGFDEQYF

size: -
D: TRBD2
V: TRBV15
J: TRBJ2-7
DNA: TGTGCCACCAGCTCCCCTGGGGGGGACGAGCAGTACTTC
CDR3: CATSSPGGDEQYF

size: -
D: -
V: TRBV28
J: TRBJ1-4
DNA: TGTGCCAGCAGTTTTGCGGGGGATGAAAAACTGTTTTTT
CDR3: CASSFAGDEKLFF

size: -
D: -
V: TRBV9
J: TRBJ2-2
DNA: TGTGCCAGCAGCGTAGGCGGGACAGCTAACACCGGGGAGCTGTTTTTT
CDR3: CASSVGGTANTGELFF

size: -
D: -
V: TRBV2
J: TRBJ2-5
DNA: TGTGCCAGCAGTGAAGAGGGGGAAGAGACCCAGTACTTC
CDR3: CASSEEGEETQYF